The 20 T cell receptor beta chains listed next were all sequenced from one sample in a study of monozygotic twins with cystic fibrosis. Sequenced by immunoSEQ multiplex PCR; TCRdb stores in-frame clones only, minus some. Found here are roughly 32,000 clones, 90% to 97% of them singletons; the top ten hold 0.17%. Material for sequencing was blood. These receptors all stem from a girl aged 2 to 10 with cystic fibrosis.

Written as DNA, the CDR3 is TGTGCCAGCAGTGAAGCAATGGGATCCACAGATACGCAGTATTTT. Translated, it gives CASSEAMGSTDTQYF. V gene TRBV6-1 combines with J gene TRBJ2-3, with no clear D. Germline-derived CDR1 and CDR2 are MNHNS and SASEGT. V lost 0 bases and J 2 bases, leaving 9 bases between the germline ends. CDR3 size: 15 residues.

V gene TRBV7-8 combines with J gene TRBJ2-3, with D perhaps TRBD2 (5 bases). Trimming shortened V by 2 bases and J by 2 bases, and 14 bases separated the two germline ends. Germline loops: CDR1 SGHVS, CDR2 FQNEAQ. The CDR3 runs to 16 residues. This CDR3 is CASSLISLANTDTQYF. Written as DNA, the CDR3 is TGTGCCAGCAGCTTAATTTCTCTAGCCAACACAGATACGCAGTATTTT.

The chain couples TRBV21-1 to TRBJ1-5. TRBV21-1 is deemed a pseudogene. The CDR3 has 15 amino acids. DNA for the CDR3: TGTGCCAGCAGCAAAGGGAGAATTAGCAATCAGCCCCAGCATTTT. Translation gives CASSKGRISNQPQHF.

The V gene is TRBV25-1, the J gene TRBJ2-5, with D tentatively TRBD1 (5 bases). The V end was cut by 5 bases, the J end by 5 bases, with 9 bases between. This CDR3 is built from 12 residues. CDR1 and CDR2 (germline): MGHDK, SYGVNS. CDR3: CASSRGGETQYF. DNA for the CDR3: TGTGCCAGCAGTAGGGGTGGGGAGACCCAGTACTTC.

CDR3 in amino acids: CASSLGTRLERTEAFF. The CDR3 DNA reads TGCGCCAGCAGCTTAGGAACCCGCCTGGAGAGAACTGAAGCTTTCTTT. The rearrangement joins TRBV5-1 to TRBJ1-1; D uncertain. In germline, CDR1 is SGHRS, CDR2 YFSETQ. The V gene lost 2 bases and the J gene lost 5 bases, with 19 bases spanning the gap. This CDR3 region has 16 residues.

This clone was seen once. The chain combines TRBV27 with TRBJ2-1; 7 nucleotides line up with TRBD1. The CDR3 totals 16 residues. Germline values: CDR1 MNHEY, CDR2 SMNVEV (reference sequence). J was trimmed by 2 bases and V by 6 bases; bases with no gene match: 10. In nucleotides, the CDR3 is TGTGCCAGCAGACAATCAGGACAGGTGACCTACAATGAGCAGTTCTTC. Amino acid sequence: CASRQSGQVTYNEQFF.

The V call is TRBV10-2, the J call TRBJ2-7; no definite D call. This CDR3 has 11 residues. The germline V gene has CDR1 WSHSY and CDR2 SAAADI. The V end lost 4 bases, the J end lost 3 bases, and 4 bases lay between the germline ends. CDR3 bases: TGCGCCAGCAGTGGTTTCTACGAGCAGTACTTC. It is translated as CASSGFYEQYF.

The J gene is TRBJ1-5, the V gene TRBV4-2; D not resolved. This CDR3 is 14 amino acids long. Trimming took 4 bases from V and 2 from J, leaving 9 bases between them. The germline V gene has CDR1 LGHNA and CDR2 YNFKEQ. The CDR3 DNA follows: TGTGCCAGCAGCCCCACCTCCGGCAATCAGCCCCAGCATTTT. Translated: CASSPTSGNQPQHF.

This rearrangement joins TRBV6-6 to TRBJ2-2; 9 bases fit TRBD1. J was trimmed by 0 bases and V by 6 bases; bases with no gene match: 5. In germline, CDR1 is MNHNY, CDR2 SVGAGI (reference sequence). The CDR3 runs to 16 residues. The CDR3 nucleotides read TGTGCCAGCAGCCAAAGGACAGGGGCGAACACCGGGGAGCTGTTTTTT. Translating gives CASSQRTGANTGELFF.

The chain joins TRBV9 to TRBJ2-1; 9 bases fit TRBD2. The ends lost 0 bases at V and 6 bases at J; junction bases unmatched: 4. This CDR3 is built from 15 residues. Per the germline V gene, CDR1 is SGDLS and CDR2 is YYNGEE. The chain's CDR3 is CASSVDSGSLNEQFF. CDR3 in DNA: TGTGCCAGCAGCGTAGATAGCGGGAGTCTCAATGAGCAGTTCTTC.

The rearrangement joins TRBV6-4 to TRBJ2-2; 10 bases map to TRBD2. V dropped 0 bases and J dropped 5; count of bases not matched to a gene: 3. This CDR3 is 16 amino acids long. Germline-derived CDR1 and CDR2 are MRHNA and SNTAGT. The DNA for the CDR3 is TGTGCCAGCAGTGACTCAACTAGCGGGAATACCGGGGAGCTGTTTTTT. Translation: CASSDSTSGNTGELFF.

The chain combines TRBV5-1 with TRBJ2-7; D uncertain. V lost 4 bases to trimming and J lost 0 bases, with 11 bases between them. Germline lookup yields CDR1 SGHRS and CDR2 YFSETQ. The CDR3 contains 14 residues. Here the CDR3 reads CASSDGTLSYEQYF. For the CDR3, the DNA is TGCGCCAGCAGCGACGGTACCCTCTCCTACGAGCAGTACTTC.

This clone was detected once. This chain joins TRBV5-6 and TRBJ2-5; D is perhaps TRBD1 or TRBD2 (6 bases each). This CDR3 contains 15 residues. V shed 0 bases and J shed 13 bases, with 22 bases lying between them. The germline V gene has CDR1 SGHDT and CDR2 YYEEEE. CDR3 in DNA: TGTGCCAGCAGCTTGGTGGCGGGTCGGGGGCAAGAGGCGTACTTC. It yields the protein CASSLVAGRGQEAYF.

This clone was seen only once. Here the CDR3 DNA reads TGTGCCTGGAGCCTCTCCTACGAGCAGTACTTC. It specifies CAWSLSYEQYF. The V and J genes are TRBV30 and TRBJ2-7; D gene unclear. The length of the CDR3 is 11 residues. V lost 3 bases, J lost 0 bases, and 3 bases lay in between. The germline CDR1 and CDR2 sequences are GTSNPN and SVGIG (reference sequence).

The J gene is TRBJ2-2, the V gene TRBV7-2, with a tentative D call TRBD2 (6 bases). This CDR3 is 15 amino acids long. Germline assignment: CDR1 SGHTA and CDR2 FQGNSA. V shed 1 base and J shed 3 bases, with 9 bases lying between them. CDR3 coding DNA: TGTGCCAGCAGCTTAGTGGGGGGAGACACCGGGGAGCTGTTTTTT. Protein sequence: CASSLVGGDTGELFF. Using reference TRBV7-2 and TRBJ2-2 for the parts outside the CDR3, the full variable domain is GAGVSQSPSNKVTEKGKDVELRCDPISGHTALYWYRQSLGQGLEFLIYFQGNSAPDKSGLPSDRFSAERTGGSVSTLTIQRTQQEDSAVYLCASSLVGGDTGELFFGEGSRLTVL.

The V and J genes are TRBV28 and TRBJ2-7, with 14 positions matching TRBD2. This CDR3 has 16 amino acids. The junction had 11 bases not matched to a gene; V was cut back by 6 bases and J by 7 bases. Germline CDR1 MDHEN, CDR2 SYDVKM. The CDR3 DNA reads as TGTGCCAGCAGCTCGGGACTAGCGGGAGTCCGGAGGGAGCAGTACTTC. Translation gives CASSSGLAGVRREQYF.

The chain links TRBV29-1 to TRBJ2-7; 8 bases are a match to TRBD1. There are 14 residues in the CDR3. Germline CDR1 reads SQVTM; CDR2 reads ANQGSEA. J was trimmed by 9 bases and V by 0 bases; bases with no gene match: 10. CDR3: CSVEDRGIGQGQYF. For the CDR3, the DNA is TGCAGCGTTGAAGATAGGGGTATTGGACAGGGGCAGTACTTC.

The chain combines TRBV5-1 with TRBJ2-3; no definite D call. Germline assignment: CDR1 SGHRS and CDR2 YFSETQ. Trimming cost V 4 bases and J 1 base, with 10 bases left between them. This CDR3 comprises 14 residues. CDR3 amino acids: CASSVVVGTDTQYF. Here the CDR3 DNA reads TGCGCCAGCAGCGTCGTAGTTGGCACAGATACGCAGTATTTT.

The chain combines TRBV4-1 with TRBJ2-3; D is unresolved. With 0 bases removed from V and 8 bases from J, the gap between germline ends came to 15 bases. The CDR3 consists of 15 residues. Germline V gives CDR1 MGHRA, CDR2 YSYEKL. This CDR3 reads CASSQEFTAPATQYF. For the CDR3, the DNA is TGCGCCAGCAGCCAAGAGTTTACAGCCCCCGCTACGCAGTATTTT.

The rearrangement links TRBV6-5 to TRBJ1-6; a possible D gene is TRBD1 (5 bases). The V end lost 6 bases, the J end lost 7 bases, and 10 bases lay between the germline ends. In germline, CDR1 is MNHEY, CDR2 SVGAGI. This CDR3 has 13 residues. The CDR3 here is CASRAGGNSPLHF. The CDR3 DNA reads as TGTGCCAGCAGGGCGGGGGGGAATTCACCCCTCCACTTT.